Listed below are T cell receptor beta chains from one sample, sequenced in a study of T cells in Graves' hyperthyroidism and ophthalmopathy. TCRdb re-derived calls from the multiplex PCR reads in MiXCR, one entry per CDR3 protein. The sample holds about 280,000 distinct CDR3 sequences; less than 30% are singletons and the top ten take about 30%. The sample comprised blood. These TCRs come from a man aged 35 to 55 with Graves' hyperthyroidism that later progressed to Graves' ophthalmopathy. CDR3s include the opening cysteine and the closing phenylalanine or tryptophan. Fields, in order: V gene, clone size, J gene, D gene, CDR3 protein, CDR3 DNA. D genes are given only for firm matches. Some rows mark clone size as missing; the rest say once, few, many or name a class of expanded clone.

TRBV6-1,many,TRBJ1-5,NA,CASSKGLKNNQPQHF,TGTGCCAGCAGTAAGGGACTGAAAAACAATCAGCCCCAGCATTTT
TRBV6-1,once,TRBJ1-1,NA,CASSEWGNTEAFF,TGCGCCAGCAGTGAGTGGGGGAACACTGAAGCTTTCTTT
TRBV4-1,many,TRBJ1-1,NA,CASSQDISGTSGAFF,TGCGCCAGCAGCCAAGATATTTCCGGGACGTCTGGAGCTTTCTTT
TRBV6-2/TRBV6-3,NA,TRBJ1-1,NA,CASNTGPSTEAFF,TGTGCCAGCAACACAGGGCCGTCGACTGAAGCTTTCTTT
TRBV9,many,TRBJ1-1,NA,CASSVRDGEAFF,TGTGCCAGCAGCGTCCGGGACGGAGAAGCTTTCTTT
TRBV12-3/TRBV12-4,NA,TRBJ2-7,NA,CASSRGRNYEQYF,TGTGCCAGCAGTCGCGGTCGGAACTACGAGCAGTACTTC
TRBV6-2/TRBV6-3,many,TRBJ2-6,NA,CASSLSVGQSSGANVLTF,TGTGCCAGCAGCCTCTCGGTTGGACAGTCCTCTGGGGCCAACGTCCTGACTTTC
TRBV6-5,few,TRBJ1-2,NA,CASSYSMGAESGYTF,TGTGCCAGCAGTTACTCGATGGGGGCTGAAAGTGGCTACACCTTC
TRBV20-1,NA,TRBJ2-5,NA,CSAATGFRETQYF,TGCAGTGCTGCAACAGGGTTCAGGGAGACCCAGTACTTC
TRBV4-1,many,TRBJ2-1,TRBD2,CASSQDGSSGAYNEQFF,TGCGCCAGCAGCCAAGATGGTTCGAGCGGGGCCTACAATGAGCAGTTCTTC
TRBV19,many,TRBJ1-3,NA,CASSILKDTIYF,TGTGCCAGTAGTATATTAAAGGACACCATATATTTT